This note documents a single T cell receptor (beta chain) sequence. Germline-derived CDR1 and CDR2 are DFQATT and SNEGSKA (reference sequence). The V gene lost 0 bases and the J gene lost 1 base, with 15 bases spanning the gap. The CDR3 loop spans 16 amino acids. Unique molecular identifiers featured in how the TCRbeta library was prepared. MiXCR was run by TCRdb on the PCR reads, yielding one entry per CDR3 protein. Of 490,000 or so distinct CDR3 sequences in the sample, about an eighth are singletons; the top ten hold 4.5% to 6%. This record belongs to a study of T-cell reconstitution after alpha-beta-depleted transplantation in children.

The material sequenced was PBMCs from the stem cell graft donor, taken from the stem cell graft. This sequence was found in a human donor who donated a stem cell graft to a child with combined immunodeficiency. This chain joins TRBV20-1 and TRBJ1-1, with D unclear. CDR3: CSARDEVRRRNTEAFF. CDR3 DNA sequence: TGCAGTGCTAGAGATGAAGTACGGCGGAGGAACACTGAAGCTTTCTTT.